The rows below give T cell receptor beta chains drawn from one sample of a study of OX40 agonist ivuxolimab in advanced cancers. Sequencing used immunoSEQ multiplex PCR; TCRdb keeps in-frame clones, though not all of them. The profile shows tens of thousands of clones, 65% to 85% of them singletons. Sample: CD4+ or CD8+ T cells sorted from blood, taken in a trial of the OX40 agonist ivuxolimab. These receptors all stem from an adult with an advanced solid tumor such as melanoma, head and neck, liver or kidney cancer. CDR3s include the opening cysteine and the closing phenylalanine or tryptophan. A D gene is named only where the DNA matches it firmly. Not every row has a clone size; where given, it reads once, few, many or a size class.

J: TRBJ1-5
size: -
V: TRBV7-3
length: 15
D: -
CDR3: CASSSQRGANQPQHF
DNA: TGTGCCAGCAGCTCACAAAGGGGGGCCAATCAGCCCCAGCATTTT

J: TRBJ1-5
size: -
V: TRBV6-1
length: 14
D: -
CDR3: CASTSTYSNQPQHF
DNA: TGTGCCAGCACCAGCACTTATAGCAATCAGCCCCAGCATTTT

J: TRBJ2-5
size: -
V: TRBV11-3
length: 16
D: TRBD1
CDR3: CASRKGPGTGEETQYF
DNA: TGTGCCAGCAGAAAGGGACCCGGGACAGGGGAAGAGACCCAGTACTTC

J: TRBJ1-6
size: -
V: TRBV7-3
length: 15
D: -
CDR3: CASSLRGQNNSPLHF
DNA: TGTGCCAGCAGCTTAAGGGGGCAAAATAATTCACCCCTCCACTTT

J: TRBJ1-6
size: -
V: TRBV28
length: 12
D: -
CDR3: CASTLQGSPLHF
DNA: TGTGCCAGCACCTTACAGGGTTCACCCCTCCACTTT

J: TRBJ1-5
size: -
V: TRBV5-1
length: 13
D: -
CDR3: CASSLGEAQPQHF
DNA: TGCGCCAGCAGCTTGGGTGAGGCGCAGCCCCAGCATTTT

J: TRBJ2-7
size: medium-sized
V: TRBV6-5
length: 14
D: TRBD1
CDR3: CASSAGTGRYEQYF
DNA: TGTGCCAGCAGTGCTGGGACAGGGAGGTACGAGCAGTACTTC

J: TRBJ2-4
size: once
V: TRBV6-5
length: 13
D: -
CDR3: CASSLLAKNIQYF
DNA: TGTGCCAGCAGTCTACTAGCCAAAAACATTCAGTACTTC

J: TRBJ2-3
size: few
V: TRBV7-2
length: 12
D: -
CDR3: CASSPSTDTQYF
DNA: TGTGCCAGCAGCCCTAGCACAGATACGCAGTATTTT

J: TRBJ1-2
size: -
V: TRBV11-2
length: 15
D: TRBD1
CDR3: CASTPGQGARYGYTF
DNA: TGTGCCAGCACCCCCGGACAGGGGGCGCGGTATGGCTACACCTTC

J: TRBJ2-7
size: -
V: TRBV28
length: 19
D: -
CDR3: CASSSLRATVTTSPYEQYF
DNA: TGTGCCAGCAGTTCACTCCGGGCAACTGTGACTACTTCACCCTACGAGCAGTACTTC

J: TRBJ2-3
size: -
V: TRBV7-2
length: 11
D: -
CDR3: CASSLSDTQYF
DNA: TGTGCCAGCAGCCTATCGGATACGCAGTATTTT

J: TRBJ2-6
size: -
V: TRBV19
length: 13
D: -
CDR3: CASSNSGANVLTF
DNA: TGTGCCAGTAGTAACTCTGGGGCCAACGTCCTGACTTTC

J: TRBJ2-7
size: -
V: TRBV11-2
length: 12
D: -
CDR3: CASSQGRLEQYF
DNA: TGTGCCAGCAGCCAGGGACGGCTCGAGCAGTACTTC

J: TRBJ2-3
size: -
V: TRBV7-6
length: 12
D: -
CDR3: CASSLGRDTQYF
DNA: TGTGCCAGCAGCTTAGGACGAGATACGCAGTATTTT

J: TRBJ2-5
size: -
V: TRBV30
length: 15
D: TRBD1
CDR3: CAWSAPLGGSETQYF
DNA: TGTGCCTGGAGTGCGCCCTTAGGGGGCTCGGAGACCCAGTACTTC

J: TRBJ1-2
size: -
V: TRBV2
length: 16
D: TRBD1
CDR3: CASSGMGTGRNYGYTF
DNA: TGTGCCAGCAGTGGTATGGGGACAGGGCGTAACTATGGCTACACCTTC

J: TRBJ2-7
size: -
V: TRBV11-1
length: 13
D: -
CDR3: CASSLADRYEQYF
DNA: TGTGCCAGCAGCTTAGCCGACAGGTACGAGCAGTACTTC

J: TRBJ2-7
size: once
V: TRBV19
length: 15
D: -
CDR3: CASSSDRWAPYEQYF
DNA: TGTGCCAGTAGTTCCGACAGGTGGGCCCCCTACGAGCAGTACTTC

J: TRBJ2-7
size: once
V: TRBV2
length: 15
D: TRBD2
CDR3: CASSDPGLALYEQYF
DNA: TGTGCCAGCAGTGATCCGGGACTAGCCCTTTACGAGCAGTACTTC

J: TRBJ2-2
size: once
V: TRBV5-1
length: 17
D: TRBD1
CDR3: CASSLLSRTGNTGELFF
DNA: TGCGCCAGCAGCCTACTATCCCGGACAGGCAACACCGGGGAGCTGTTTTTT

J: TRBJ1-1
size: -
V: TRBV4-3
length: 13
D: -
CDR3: CASSQETGTPAFF
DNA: TGCGCCAGCAGCCAAGAGACCGGGACTCCAGCTTTCTTT

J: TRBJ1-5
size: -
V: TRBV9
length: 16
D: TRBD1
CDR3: CASSVVRKQGNQPQHF
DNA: TGTGCCAGCAGCGTAGTCCGTAAACAGGGGAATCAGCCCCAGCATTTT

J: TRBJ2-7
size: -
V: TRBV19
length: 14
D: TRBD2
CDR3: CASRNSGIPYEQYF
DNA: TGTGCCAGTAGAAATAGCGGGATTCCCTACGAGCAGTACTTC

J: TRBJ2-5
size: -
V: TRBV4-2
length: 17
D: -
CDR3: CASRLRPGEHASETQYF
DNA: TGTGCCAGCAGACTCCGCCCCGGGGAACACGCTTCAGAGACCCAGTACTTC

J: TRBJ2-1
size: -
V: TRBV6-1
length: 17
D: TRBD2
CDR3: CASSEARLAGIYNEQFF
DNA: TGTGCCAGCAGTGAAGCTCGACTAGCGGGGATATACAATGAGCAGTTCTTC

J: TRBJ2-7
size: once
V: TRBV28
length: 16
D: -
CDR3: CASSPIGRDRLYEQYF
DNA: TGTGCCAGCAGTCCCATAGGTCGGGACCGCCTCTACGAGCAGTACTTC

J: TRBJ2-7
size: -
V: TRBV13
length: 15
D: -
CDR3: CASSQAIGSSYEQYF
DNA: TGCGCCAGCAGCCAAGCTATTGGTAGCTCCTACGAGCAGTACTTC

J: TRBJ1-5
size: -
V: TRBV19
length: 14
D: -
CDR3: CASSSSGRNQPQHF
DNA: TGTGCCAGTAGTAGTAGTGGGCGCAATCAGCCCCAGCATTTT

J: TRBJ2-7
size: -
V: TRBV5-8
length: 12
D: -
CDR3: CASSPDHYEQYF
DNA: TGTGCCAGCAGCCCGGATCACTACGAGCAGTACTTC